This T cell receptor beta chain emerged from a study of neurological immune-mediated disorders. TCRdb independently ran MiXCR on the 5' RACE reads; one entry per CDR3 protein. Here the sample spans fewer than 40,000 distinct CDR3 sequences, approximately 12% being singletons. This clonotype was seen many times. Looked up from germline, CDR1 is SGHTA and CDR2 is FQGTGA. The ends lost 5 bases at V and 4 bases at J; junction bases unmatched: 13. This CDR3 contains 16 residues. Sample time point: technical triplicate 2. This receptor was taken from a female donor with HTLV-1-associated myelopathy (HAM/TSP). The sample taken for sequencing was CD4+ T cells from blood. V usage is TRBV7-3 and J usage is TRBJ1-2; 7 positions agree with TRBD1. The CDR3: CASSPTDRSNSYGYTF. As DNA, the CDR3 is TGTGCCAGCAGCCCAACGGACAGGAGCAACAGCTATGGCTACACCTTC.